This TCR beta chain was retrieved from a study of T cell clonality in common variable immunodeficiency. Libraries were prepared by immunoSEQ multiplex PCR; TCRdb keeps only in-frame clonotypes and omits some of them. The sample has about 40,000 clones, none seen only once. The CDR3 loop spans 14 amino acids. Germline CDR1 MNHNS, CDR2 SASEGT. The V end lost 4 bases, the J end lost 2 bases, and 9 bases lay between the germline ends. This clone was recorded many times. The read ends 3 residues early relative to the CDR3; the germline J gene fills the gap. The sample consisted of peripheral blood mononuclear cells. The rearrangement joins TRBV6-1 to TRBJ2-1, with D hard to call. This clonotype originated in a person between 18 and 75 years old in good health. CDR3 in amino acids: CASSVQSAYNEQFF. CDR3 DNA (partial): TGTGCCAGCAGTGTTCAGTCTGCCTACAATGAG.